This paragraph reports one T cell receptor (beta chain). The antigen remains undetermined. The PCR ran on 60 Vbeta and 13 Jbeta primers. The table came from immunoSEQ multiplex PCR; TCRdb's copy has only in-frame clones and leaves some out. The table has 240,000 or so clones, over 70% seen once. This record comes from a study of cytomegalovirus exposure and HLA in healthy donors. Findings of the study overall: A cluster of highly shared sequence variants was likely a sequencing artifact. In a later analysis, a missense DCLRE1C variant was linked to TCR beta V- and J-gene trimming.

The TCR comes from a woman aged 55-69 years in good health and CMV-seropositive. The sample consisted of PBMCs.

The CDR3 DNA sequence: TGTGCCAGCTCACCACCCAACAGCGAGCAGTACTTC. This codes for CASSPPNSEQYF. The chain links TRBV18 to TRBJ2-7; no reliable D call. CDR1 is KGHSH, CDR2 LQKENI, per germline. The CDR3 runs to 12 residues. The V end was cut by 0 bases, the J end by 6 bases, with 6 bases between.